The 21 T cell receptor beta chains presented below share a single source sample, sequenced in a study of T cell repertoires in cytomegalovirus infection. Their cognate antigens are unknown. TCRdb reanalysed the reads using MiXCR and keeps one entry per CDR3 protein. The sample records about 920,000 distinct CDR3 sequences, about 33% being singletons. Sequencing was performed on cultured CD8+ T cells from PBMCs, taken from culture after CMV antigen stimulation. Receptors originate from a human donor in good health (CMV status not recorded). Some clones in this sample may be carry-over from other donors' samples.

J is TRBJ1-5 and V is TRBV2; D may be TRBD1 (5 bases). This CDR3 has 17 residues. V was shortened by 2 bases and J by 6 bases, with 20 bases between the two germline ends. CDR1 is SNHLY and CDR2 is FYNNEI in the germline V gene. The CDR3 here is CASSEQGRRLFGQPQHF. The DNA for the CDR3 is TGTGCCAGCAGTGAACAGGGACGGCGTCTTTTCGGTCAGCCCCAGCATTTT.

The V and J genes are TRBV27 and TRBJ2-5, with a tentative D call TRBD2 (7 bases). The CDR3 is made up of 14 amino acids. Trimming took 2 bases from V and 9 from J, leaving 16 bases between them. Germline-derived CDR1 and CDR2 are MNHEY and SMNVEV (reference sequence). As DNA, the CDR3 is TGTGCCAGCAGTTTAGGCGGGGGCCCTACGCCCCAGTACTTC. Its protein product is CASSLGGGPTPQYF.

The rearrangement links TRBV10-3 to TRBJ2-5; 7 nucleotides match TRBD1. The CDR3 is made up of 14 amino acids. The V gene end was trimmed by 10 bases and the J gene end by 3 bases; junction bases not matched to a gene: 11. CDR1 is ENHRY, CDR2 SYGVKD, per germline. The CDR3 sequence: CATEPGTAKETQYF. The CDR3 bases are TGTGCCACGGAACCCGGGACAGCGAAAGAGACCCAGTACTTC.

The chain's CDR3 is CASSDQGTTSYEQYF. CDR3 DNA sequence: TGCGCCAGCAGTGATCAGGGGACAACCTCCTACGAGCAGTACTTC. The chain is built from TRBV10-1 and TRBJ2-7; a weak D match, TRBD1 (6 bases). The length of the CDR3 is 15 residues. In germline, CDR1 is WNHNN, CDR2 SYGVQD (reference sequence). V was shortened by 3 bases and J by 0 bases, with 12 bases between the two germline ends.

The chain combines TRBV20-1 with TRBJ2-3; 16 nucleotides line up with TRBD2. V shed 6 bases, J shed 1 base, and the junction held 4 bases outside the gene matches. Germline CDR1 reads DFQATT; CDR2 reads SNEGSKA (reference sequence). The CDR3 has 16 amino acids. The CDR3 coding sequence is TGCAGTGCCCCCGGGACTAGCGGGGGGGGCACAGATACGCAGTATTTT. Translating gives CSAPGTSGGGTDTQYF.

Only a few counts were recorded for this clonotype. V is TRBV7-9 and J is TRBJ1-1; 9 positions agree with TRBD1. Germline V CDR1 and CDR2: SEHNR, FQNEAQ (reference sequence). V shed 3 bases, J shed 6 bases, and the junction held 8 bases outside the gene matches. This CDR3 region has 15 residues. CDR3 region: CASSLDGTGSPEAFF. The CDR3 DNA reads as TGTGCCAGCAGCTTGGACGGGACAGGGTCTCCTGAAGCTTTCTTT.

The gene calls are TRBV6-1 and TRBJ2-7; D is perhaps TRBD1 or TRBD2 (6 bases each). The CDR3 consists of 14 residues. Trimming stripped 8 bases from V and 0 bases from J, with 14 bases between. Germline V CDR1 and CDR2: MNHNS, SASEGT. The CDR3 nucleotides are TGTGCCAGCGAGGGGGGCCCGGCCTCCTACGAGCAGTACTTC. Protein: CASEGGPASYEQYF.

This clonotype was detected only a few times. This sequence joins TRBV20-1 and TRBJ2-7; 8 nucleotides align to TRBD2. Germline CDR1 reads DFQATT; CDR2 reads SNEGSKA (reference sequence). The J segment lost 2 bases and the V segment lost 5 bases, leaving 8 bases of the junction unmatched. The CDR3 sequence is 14 residues long. Here the CDR3 reads CSAPPGLAAYEQYV. The CDR3 region has the DNA TGCAGTGCTCCTCCTGGACTAGCTGCCTACGAGCAGTACGTC.

This clonotype showed up just a few times. V usage is TRBV5-6 and J usage is TRBJ1-4, with a weak D call TRBD1 (5 bases). The CDR3 consists of 14 residues. Per the germline V gene, CDR1 is SGHDT and CDR2 is YYEEEE. V gave up 4 bases and J gave up 5 bases, with 12 bases separating them. The CDR3 here is CASSTGRPNEKLFF. The CDR3 nucleotides are TGTGCCAGCAGCACGGGACGGCCGAATGAAAAACTGTTTTTT. The whole variable domain, filled in from reference TRBV5-6 and TRBJ1-4, reads DAGVTQSPTHLIKTRGQQVTLRCSPKSGHDTVSWYQQALGQGPQFIFQYYEEEERQRGNFPDRFSGHQFPNYSSELNVNALLLGDSALYLCASSTGRPNEKLFFGSGTQLSVL.

This clonotype was seen only a few times. The chain links TRBV7-6 to TRBJ1-6, with D maybe TRBD1 (6 bases). The V and J ends lost 5 bases and 7 bases respectively, with 18 bases between them. Germline CDR1 is SGHVS and CDR2 is FNYEAQ. The CDR3 runs 16 residues. The CDR3 region is CASSTGQSAPNSPLHF. CDR3 bases: TGTGCCAGCAGCACTGGACAGTCAGCACCCAATTCACCCCTCCACTTT.

The rearrangement joins TRBV7-9 to TRBJ1-6, with no clear D. CDR3 length: 14 amino acids. The V and J ends lost 0 bases and 6 bases respectively, with 6 bases between them. Germline CDR1 is SEHNR and CDR2 is FQNEAQ (reference sequence). CDR3 sequence reads: CASSLALLNSPLHF. The CDR3 DNA sequence: TGTGCCAGCAGCTTAGCCCTCCTTAATTCACCCCTCCACTTT.

The rearrangement joins TRBV20-1 to TRBJ2-3; 11 positions agree with TRBD1. CDR3 length: 16 residues. The J segment lost 5 bases and the V segment lost 6 bases, leaving 13 bases of the junction unmatched. CDR1 is DFQATT, CDR2 SNEGSKA, per germline (reference sequence). For the CDR3, the DNA is TGCAGTGCGATTATAGGACAGGGGGCGCAAGGAGATACGCAGTATTTT. Protein: CSAIIGQGAQGDTQYF.

The V gene is TRBV27, the J gene TRBJ1-1, with 11 bases lining up with TRBD1. Trimming removed 5 bases from V and 4 bases from J; junction bases left unmatched: 6. In germline, CDR1 is MNHEY, CDR2 SMNVEV (reference sequence). This CDR3 region has 15 residues. DNA of the CDR3: TGTGCCAGCAGTCGGACAGGGGGCATGTTCACTGAAGCTTTCTTT. This sequence encodes CASSRTGGMFTEAFF.

J is TRBJ2-7 and V is TRBV11-3, with 7 nucleotides matching TRBD1. Germline V gene sequence: CDR1 SGHNT, CDR2 YENEEA. The CDR3 sequence is 14 residues long. The V gene end was trimmed by 2 bases and the J gene end by 3 bases; junction bases not matched to a gene: 4. CDR3 in amino acids: CASSLSRDSYEQYF. The CDR3 DNA reads as TGTGCCAGCAGCTTAAGCCGGGACAGCTACGAGCAGTACTTC.

This clonotype was counted at least ten times. The V and J genes are TRBV7-3 and TRBJ2-1, with 8 bases that match TRBD2. Germline loops: CDR1 SGHTA, CDR2 FQGTGA. V lost 4 bases to trimming and J lost 0 bases; unmatched junction nucleotides: 8. CDR3 length: 17 amino acids. The CDR3 protein is CASSWVWRGVSYNEQFF. The CDR3 coding sequence is TGTGCCAGCAGCTGGGTCTGGCGGGGGGTCTCCTACAATGAGCAGTTCTTC.

This clonotype was observed a few times. The chain is built from TRBV24-1 and TRBJ2-3, with a possible D match to TRBD1 (7 bases). The CDR3 runs to 15 residues. Trimming removed 4 bases from V and 6 bases from J, with 16 bases in between. Germline V gives CDR1 KGHDR, CDR2 SFDVKD. As DNA, the CDR3 is TGTGCCACCAGTGACACAGACAGGGACTTGGATACGCAGTATTTT. Protein product: CATSDTDRDLDTQYF.

The V and J genes are TRBV7-3 and TRBJ2-5; 8 bases are shared with TRBD2. The V gene end was trimmed by 5 bases and the J gene end by 3 bases; junction bases not matched to a gene: 5. Germline V gene lookup returns CDR1 SGHTA and CDR2 FQGTGA. The CDR3 spans 14 residues. CDR3 sequence (DNA): TGTGCCAGCAGCCTTCACGGGGGGGAAGAGACCCAGTACTTC. This sequence encodes CASSLHGGEETQYF.

The chain carries TRBV28 and TRBJ2-1; 8 nucleotides agree with TRBD1. The germline V gene encodes CDR1 MDHEN and CDR2 SYDVKM. The CDR3 loop spans 14 amino acids. Trimming removed 6 bases from V and 2 bases from J; junction bases left unmatched: 3. CDR3 DNA sequence: TGTGCCAGCAGCGACAGGGGTACCTACAATGAGCAGTTCTTC. Its protein product is CASSDRGTYNEQFF.

This chain links TRBV2 with TRBJ2-3, with D possibly being TRBD2 (5 bases). Germline CDR1 is SNHLY and CDR2 is FYNNEI. Trimming took off 6 bases at V and 0 bases at J, with 13 bases between the two ends. This CDR3 contains 15 residues. The CDR3 loop is CASRLGSSSTDTQYF. The DNA of the CDR3 is TGTGCCAGCAGACTGGGGAGCTCTAGCACAGATACGCAGTATTTT.

The table lists this clonotype with many counts. The chain uses TRBV7-2 and TRBJ2-1; the match to TRBD2 covers 9 bases. Germline CDR1 is SGHTA and CDR2 is FQGNSA. Trimming cost V 4 bases and J 5 bases; bases outside gene matches: 15. The CDR3 runs 18 residues. The chain's CDR3 is CASSYYTGRGGRDNEQFF. The CDR3 nucleotides are TGTGCCAGCAGCTATTACACGGGGCGGGGGGGCCGGGACAATGAGCAGTTCTTC.

This clonotype was recorded a few times. The chain carries TRBV19 and TRBJ1-6, with D possibly being TRBD1 (6 bases). Germline V gene data show CDR1 as LNHDA and CDR2 as SQIVND (reference sequence). This CDR3 has 13 residues. V lost 7 bases and J lost 11, with 15 bases in between. The CDR3 sequence: CASTGALGAPLHF. CDR3 DNA sequence: TGTGCCAGTACAGGGGCCCTTGGTGCACCCCTCCACTTT.